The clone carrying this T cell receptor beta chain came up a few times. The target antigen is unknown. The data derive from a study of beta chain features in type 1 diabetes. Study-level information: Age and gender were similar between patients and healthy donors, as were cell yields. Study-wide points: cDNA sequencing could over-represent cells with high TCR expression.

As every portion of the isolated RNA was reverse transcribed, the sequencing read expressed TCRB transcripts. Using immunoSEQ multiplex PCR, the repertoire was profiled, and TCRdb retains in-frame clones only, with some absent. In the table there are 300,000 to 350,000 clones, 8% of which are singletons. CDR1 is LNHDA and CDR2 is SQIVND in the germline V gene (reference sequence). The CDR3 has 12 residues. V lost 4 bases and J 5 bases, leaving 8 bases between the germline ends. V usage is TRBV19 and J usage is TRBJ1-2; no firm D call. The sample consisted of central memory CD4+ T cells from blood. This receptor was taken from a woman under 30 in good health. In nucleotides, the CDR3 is TGTGCCAGTAGTAGGACTGAGTATGGCTACACCTTC. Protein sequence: CASSRTEYGYTF.